This TCR beta chain was found in a study of blood T cell repertoires in COVID-19. This CDR3 has 15 amino acids. Unmatched junction bases numbered 7, after V lost 0 bases and J lost 5 bases. Germline-derived CDR1 and CDR2 are SGHDT and YYEEEE. In the authors' methods: Estimation of nucleated cell counts was performed using reference gene primer amplification. The assay was immunoSEQ multiplex PCR, and TCRdb's table has in-frame clones only and misses some. V and J calls and clone size follow that table, whereas D and trimming were derived from the DNA. The sample records over 100,000 clones, approximately 87% being singletons.

The chain combines TRBV5-6 with TRBJ2-5, with 7 nucleotides matching TRBD2. Sample: peripheral blood. This sequence was found in a man aged 45-65 years with active COVID-19. CDR3 bases: TGTGCCAGCAGCTTGGTCCGGGGGGTAGGGGAGACCCAGTACTTC. This translates into CASSLVRGVGETQYF.